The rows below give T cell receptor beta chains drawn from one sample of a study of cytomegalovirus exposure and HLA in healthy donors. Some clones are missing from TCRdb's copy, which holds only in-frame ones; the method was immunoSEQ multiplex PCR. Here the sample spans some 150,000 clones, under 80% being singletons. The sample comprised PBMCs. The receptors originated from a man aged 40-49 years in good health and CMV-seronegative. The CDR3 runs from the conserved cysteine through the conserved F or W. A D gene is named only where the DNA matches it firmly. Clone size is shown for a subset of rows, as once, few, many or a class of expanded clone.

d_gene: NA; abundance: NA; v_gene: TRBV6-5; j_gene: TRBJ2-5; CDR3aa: CASSPPGLSQGTQYF; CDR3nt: TGTGCCAGCAGCCCCCCGGGACTCAGCCAGGGGACCCAGTACTTC
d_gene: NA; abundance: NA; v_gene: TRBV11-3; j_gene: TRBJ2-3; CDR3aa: CASSDRLGSADTQYF; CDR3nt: TGTGCCAGCAGCGACAGACTAGGGTCGGCAGATACGCAGTATTTT
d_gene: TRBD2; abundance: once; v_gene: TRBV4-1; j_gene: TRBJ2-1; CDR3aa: CASSQVGVTAGGSYNEQFF; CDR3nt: TGCGCCAGCAGCCAAGTCGGTGTCACAGCGGGGGGCTCCTACAATGAGCAGTTCTTC
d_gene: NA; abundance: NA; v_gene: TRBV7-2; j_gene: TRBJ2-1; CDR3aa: CASSFQGDSYNEQFF; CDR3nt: TGTGCCAGCAGCTTTCAGGGCGACTCCTACAATGAGCAGTTCTTC
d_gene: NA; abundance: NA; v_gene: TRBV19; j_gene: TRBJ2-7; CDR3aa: CASSTLDRYYEQYF; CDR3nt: TGTGCCAGTAGTACCTTAGACAGGTACTACGAGCAGTACTTC
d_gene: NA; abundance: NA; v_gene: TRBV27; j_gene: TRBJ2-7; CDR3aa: CASSLNEGGNEQYF; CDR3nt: TGTGCCAGCAGTTTAAACGAGGGTGGCAACGAGCAGTACTTC
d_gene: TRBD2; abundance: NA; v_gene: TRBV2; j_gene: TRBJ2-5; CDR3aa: CASRLEGLLAGRETQYF; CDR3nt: TGTGCCAGCAGACTAGAAGGGTTACTAGCGGGGAGGGAGACCCAGTACTTC
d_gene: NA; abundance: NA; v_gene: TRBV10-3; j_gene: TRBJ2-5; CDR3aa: CAISESNSPTQYF; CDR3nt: TGTGCCATCAGTGAGTCGAACAGTCCGACCCAGTACTTC
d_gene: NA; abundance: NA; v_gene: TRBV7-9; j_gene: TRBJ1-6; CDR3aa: CASSFPGLSSYNSPLHF; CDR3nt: TGTGCCAGCAGCTTCCCAGGGCTAAGCTCCTATAATTCACCCCTCCACTTT
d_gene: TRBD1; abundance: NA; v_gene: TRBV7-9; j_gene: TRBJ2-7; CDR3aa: CASSLPLGQSSYEQYF; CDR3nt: TGTGCCAGCAGCTTACCCCTGGGACAGAGCTCCTACGAGCAGTACTTC
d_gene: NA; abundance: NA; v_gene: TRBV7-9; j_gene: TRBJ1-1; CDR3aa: CASSHGQRNTEAFF; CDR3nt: TGTGCCAGCAGCCACGGACAGCGGAACACTGAAGCTTTCTTT
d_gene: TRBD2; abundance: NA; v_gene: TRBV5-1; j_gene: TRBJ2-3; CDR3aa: CASSTRGGPSSTDTQYF; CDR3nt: TGCGCCAGCAGCACGCGCGGGGGGCCCTCTAGCACAGATACGCAGTATTTT
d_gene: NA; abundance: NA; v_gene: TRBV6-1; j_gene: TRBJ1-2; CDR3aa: CASRAGTNSNYGYTF; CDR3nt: TGTGCCAGCAGGGCGGGGACTAATTCTAACTATGGCTACACCTTC
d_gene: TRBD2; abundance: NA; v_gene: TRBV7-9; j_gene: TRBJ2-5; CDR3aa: CASSFVPFERGDQETQYF; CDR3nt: TGTGCCAGCAGCTTTGTCCCCTTTGAGCGGGGGGACCAAGAGACCCAGTACTTC
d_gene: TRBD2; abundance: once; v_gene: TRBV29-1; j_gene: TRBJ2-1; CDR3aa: CSYQPYMTSGGGNEQFF; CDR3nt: TGCAGCTATCAACCTTATATGACTAGCGGGGGGGGGAATGAGCAGTTCTTC
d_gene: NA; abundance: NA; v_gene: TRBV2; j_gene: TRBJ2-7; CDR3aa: CASSGWGDGAYEQYF; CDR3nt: TGTGCCAGCAGTGGTTGGGGGGATGGGGCCTACGAGCAGTACTTC
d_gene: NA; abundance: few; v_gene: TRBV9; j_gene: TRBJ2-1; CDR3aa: CASTRTDNEQFF; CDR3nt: TGTGCCAGCACCCGGACAGACAATGAGCAGTTCTTC
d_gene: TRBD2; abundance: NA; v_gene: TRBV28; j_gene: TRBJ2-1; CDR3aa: CASSSTTSGGPGEQFF; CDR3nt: TGTGCCAGCAGTTCAACGACTAGCGGGGGGCCAGGTGAGCAGTTCTTC
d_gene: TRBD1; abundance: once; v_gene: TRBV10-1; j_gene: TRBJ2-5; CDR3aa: CASSESGRGPGETQYF; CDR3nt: TGCGCCAGCAGTGAGAGCGGCAGGGGGCCGGGGGAGACCCAGTACTTC
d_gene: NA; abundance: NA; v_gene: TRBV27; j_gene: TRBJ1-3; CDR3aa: CASSPPGGLGNTIYF; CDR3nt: TGTGCCAGCAGTCCGCCCGGGGGGCTGGGAAACACCATATATTTT
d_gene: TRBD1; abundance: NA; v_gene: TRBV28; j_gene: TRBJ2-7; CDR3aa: CASNKRQGHHEQYF; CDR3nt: TGTGCCAGCAACAAAAGACAGGGTCACCACGAGCAGTACTTC
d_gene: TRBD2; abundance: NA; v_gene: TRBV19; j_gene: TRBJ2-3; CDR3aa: CASSIVTSGFDTQYF; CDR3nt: TGTGCCAGTAGTATAGTAACTAGCGGCTTTGATACGCAGTATTTT
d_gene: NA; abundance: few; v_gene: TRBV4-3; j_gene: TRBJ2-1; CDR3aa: CASSQDWAAYNEQFF; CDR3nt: TGCGCCAGCAGCCAAGATTGGGCAGCTTACAATGAGCAGTTCTTC
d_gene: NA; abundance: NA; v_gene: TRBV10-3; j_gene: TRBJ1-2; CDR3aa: CAISQQGNDYTF; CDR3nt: TGTGCCATCAGCCAACAGGGAAATGACTACACCTTC
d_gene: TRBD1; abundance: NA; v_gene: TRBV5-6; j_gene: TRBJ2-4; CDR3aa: CASSFRQGASFTKNIQYF; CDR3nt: TGTGCCAGCAGCTTCAGACAGGGGGCGAGTTTTACCAAAAACATTCAGTACTTC
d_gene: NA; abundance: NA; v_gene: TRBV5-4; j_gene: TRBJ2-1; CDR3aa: CASSSELVSYNEQFF; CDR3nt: TGTGCCAGCAGCTCCGAACTGGTCTCCTACAATGAGCAGTTCTTC
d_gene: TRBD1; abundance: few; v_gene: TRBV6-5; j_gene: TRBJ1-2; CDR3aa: CASSAGTGPYGYTF; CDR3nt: TGTGCCAGCAGCGCCGGGACAGGACCGTATGGCTACACCTTC
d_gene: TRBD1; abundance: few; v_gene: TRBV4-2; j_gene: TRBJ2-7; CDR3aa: CASSQVSGTGAYEQYF; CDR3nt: TGTGCCAGCAGCCAAGTCTCCGGGACAGGGGCCTACGAGCAGTACTTC
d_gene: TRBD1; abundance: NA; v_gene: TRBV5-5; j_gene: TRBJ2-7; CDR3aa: CASSNGRGYYEQYF; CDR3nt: TGTGCCAGCAGCAATGGCAGGGGGTACTACGAGCAGTACTTC
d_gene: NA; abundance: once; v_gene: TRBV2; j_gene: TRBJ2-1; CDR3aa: CASRSRGSDNEQFF; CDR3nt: TGTGCCAGCAGATCTCGGGGAAGTGACAATGAGCAGTTCTTC
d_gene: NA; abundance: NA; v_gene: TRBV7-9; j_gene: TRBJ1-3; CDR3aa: CASSPEDTIYF; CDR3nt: TGTGCCAGCAGCCCCGAGGACACCATATATTTT
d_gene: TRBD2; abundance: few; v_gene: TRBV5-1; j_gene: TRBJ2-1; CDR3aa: CASSSGGPGEQFF; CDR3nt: TGCGCCAGCAGTAGCGGGGGGCCGGGTGAGCAGTTCTTC
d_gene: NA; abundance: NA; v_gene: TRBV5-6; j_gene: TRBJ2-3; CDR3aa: CASSLSGPDTQYF; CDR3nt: TGTGCCAGCAGCTTGTCTGGGCCAGATACGCAGTATTTT